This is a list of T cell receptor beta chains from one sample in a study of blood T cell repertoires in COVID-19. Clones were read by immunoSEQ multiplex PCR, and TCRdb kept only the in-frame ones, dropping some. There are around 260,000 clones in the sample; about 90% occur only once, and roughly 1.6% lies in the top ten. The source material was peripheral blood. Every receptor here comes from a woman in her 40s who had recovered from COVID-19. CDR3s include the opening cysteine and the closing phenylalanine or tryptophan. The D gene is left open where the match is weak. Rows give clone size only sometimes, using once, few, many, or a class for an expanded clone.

CASSRSGLSGNTIYF	TGTGCCAGCAGCCGGAGCGGACTCTCTGGAAACACCATATATTTT	NA	NA	TRBV3-1/TRBV3-2	TRBJ1-3
CASSIDRTPGGYTF	TGTGCCAGCAGCATCGACAGGACCCCGGGAGGCTACACCTTC	NA	NA	TRBV9	TRBJ1-2
CASSRQRLYSYNEQFF	TGTGCCAGCTCCCGCCAGCGCCTGTACTCCTACAATGAGCAGTTCTTC	NA	NA	TRBV18	TRBJ2-1
CASSLLPGTEAFF	TGTGCCAGCAGCTTGCTCCCGGGCACTGAAGCTTTCTTT	NA	NA	TRBV7-3	TRBJ1-1
CAWNPDRTVPIKNEKLFF	TGTGCCTGGAATCCTGACAGGACAGTACCGATAAAGAATGAAAAACTGTTTTTT	NA	NA	TRBV30	TRBJ1-4
CATRDQRAEQYF	TGTGCCACTAGGGACCAGCGGGCCGAGCAGTACTTC	NA	NA	TRBV19	TRBJ2-7
CASFIVVNYGYTF	TGTGCCAGCTTTATCGTTGTAAACTATGGCTACACCTTC	NA	NA	TRBV2	TRBJ1-2
CASSLNTGGQETQYF	TGCGCCAGCAGCTTAAATACAGGGGGCCAAGAGACCCAGTACTTC	TRBD1	NA	TRBV5-1	TRBJ2-5
CASSLGEPYNSPLHF	TGCGCCAGCAGCTTGGGGGAGCCGTATAATTCACCCCTCCACTTT	NA	NA	TRBV5-1	TRBJ1-6
CASSPLNRGNEQFF	TGTGCCAGCAGCCCACTTAACCGAGGCAATGAGCAGTTCTTC	NA	NA	TRBV9	TRBJ2-1
CARATGESTDTQYF	TGTGCCAGGGCGACAGGGGAAAGCACAGATACGCAGTATTTT	TRBD1	NA	TRBV9	TRBJ2-3
CASSTLSGAADNQPQHF	TGTGCCAGCAGCACCCTTTCAGGGGCGGCGGACAATCAGCCCCAGCATTTT	NA	NA	TRBV16	TRBJ1-5
CASSLTWAANYGYTF	TGTGCCAGCAGTTTAACTTGGGCAGCTAACTATGGCTACACCTTC	NA	NA	TRBV28	TRBJ1-2
CASSSTGGKPQHF	TGTGCCAGCAGTTCCACAGGGGGAAAGCCCCAGCATTTT	TRBD1	NA	TRBV6-5	TRBJ1-5
CASSEFGGNTEAFF	TGTGCCAGCAGTGAATTCGGCGGGAACACTGAAGCTTTCTTT	NA	few	TRBV2	TRBJ1-1
CASSTPGQDNNEQFF	TGTGCCAGTAGTACACCGGGACAGGACAACAATGAGCAGTTCTTC	TRBD1	NA	TRBV19	TRBJ2-1
CASSQKTGGTEAFF	TGCGCCAGCAGCCAGAAAACAGGGGGGACTGAAGCTTTCTTT	TRBD1	NA	TRBV4-1	TRBJ1-1
CATSRVGYEQYF	TGTGCCACCAGCAGAGTCGGGTACGAGCAGTACTTC	NA	NA	TRBV15	TRBJ2-7
CASSQWGQSPLHF	TGCGCCAGCAGCCAGTGGGGACAGTCCCCCCTCCACTTT	TRBD1	NA	TRBV4-1	TRBJ1-6
CASSSPGTLSSGNTIYF	TGTGCCAGCAGTTCTCCCGGGACATTAAGCTCTGGAAACACCATATATTTT	NA	once	TRBV28	TRBJ1-3
CASSLNSDRAPLHF	TGTGCCAGCAGCTTAAATTCAGACAGGGCACCCCTCCACTTT	TRBD1	NA	TRBV7-3	TRBJ1-6
CAIKLAGGEEQYF	TGTGCCATCAAACTAGCGGGGGGCGAGGAGCAGTACTTC	TRBD2	NA	TRBV10-3	TRBJ2-7
CASSIVGLYYGYTF	TGTGCCAGTAGTATAGTGGGCCTTTACTATGGCTACACCTTC	NA	once	TRBV19	TRBJ1-2
CASSEQGWEETQYF	TGTGCCAGCAGCGAACAGGGCTGGGAAGAGACCCAGTACTTC	NA	once	TRBV2	TRBJ2-5
CASSQVLLWGQGDTGELFF	TGTGCCAGCAGCCAAGTTCTCCTATGGGGACAGGGGGACACCGGGGAGCTGTTTTTT	TRBD1	NA	TRBV14	TRBJ2-2
CASSQESGGGNTGELFF	TGCGCCAGCAGCCAAGAGTCAGGGGGTGGAAACACCGGGGAGCTGTTTTTT	TRBD1	NA	TRBV4-3	TRBJ2-2
CASSSTRSDTQYF	TGTGCCAGCAGCTCCACTAGGTCAGATACGCAGTATTTT	NA	many	TRBV7-9	TRBJ2-3
CASSSGSSYEQYF	TGTGCCAGCAGCTCGGGGAGCTCCTACGAGCAGTACTTC	NA	NA	TRBV5-4	TRBJ2-7
CASSPRGGQPQHF	TGTGCCAGCAGTCCCAGGGGAGGGCAGCCCCAGCATTTT	NA	NA	TRBV6-6	TRBJ1-5
CASSQGWERGILDTQYF	TGCGCCAGCAGCCAAGGATGGGAGCGGGGGATATTAGATACGCAGTATTTT	TRBD2	NA	TRBV4-3	TRBJ2-3
CASSARYEQYF	TGTGCCAGCAGCGCTAGATACGAGCAGTACTTC	NA	NA	TRBV2	TRBJ2-7
CASTSGSYEQYF	TGTGCCAGCACCTCAGGAAGTTACGAGCAGTACTTC	NA	NA	TRBV2	TRBJ2-7
CASSLVTGGVTEAFF	TGTGCCAGCAGCTTAGTTACAGGGGGCGTCACTGAAGCTTTCTTT	TRBD1	NA	TRBV13	TRBJ1-1
CASSLFPGQGRGQPQHF	TGTGCCAGCAGCTTGTTCCCAGGACAGGGAAGGGGTCAGCCCCAGCATTTT	TRBD1	NA	TRBV5-6	TRBJ1-5
CASSRSPPQRQYF	TGTGCCAGCAGCCGGAGCCCCCCCCAGAGGCAGTATTTT	NA	NA	TRBV3-1/TRBV3-2	TRBJ2-3
CSASDPGGRNTGELFF	TGCAGTGCTAGTGACCCGGGGGGGCGTAACACCGGGGAGCTGTTTTTT	TRBD2	NA	TRBV20-1	TRBJ2-2
CASSQDSPLAGGQETQYF	TGTGCCAGCAGCCAAGATTCCCCACTAGCGGGGGGGCAGGAGACCCAGTACTTC	TRBD2	once	TRBV3-1/TRBV3-2	TRBJ2-5
CASSQRGGEVQYF	TGTGCCAGCAGCCAAAGGGGGGGTGAGGTTCAGTACTTC	NA	NA	TRBV3-1/TRBV3-2	TRBJ2-4
CASSLAQAGTVKWGYTF	TGTGCCAGCAGCTTAGCACAGGCCGGGACAGTTAAATGGGGCTACACCTTC	TRBD1	NA	TRBV7-8	TRBJ1-2
CAISESMGGGGSPLHF	TGTGCCATCAGTGAGTCGATGGGGGGAGGGGGTTCACCCCTCCACTTT	NA	once	TRBV10-3	TRBJ1-6
CAWMPGMTQYF	TGTGCCTGGATGCCGGGAATGACGCAGTATTTT	NA	NA	TRBV30	TRBJ2-3
CASSRVSSGANVLTF	TGTGCCAGCAGCCGCGTGAGCTCTGGGGCCAACGTCCTGACTTTC	NA	NA	TRBV7-3	TRBJ2-6
CASSLGGTDSYEQYF	TGCGCCAGCAGCTTGGGAGGGACAGACTCCTACGAGCAGTACTTC	TRBD1	NA	TRBV5-1	TRBJ2-7
CASSRDRGYGYTF	TGTGCCAGCAGTAGGGACAGGGGTTATGGCTACACCTTC	TRBD1	NA	TRBV12-3/TRBV12-4	TRBJ1-2
CTSSPAGGQVLTYEQYF	TGCACCAGCAGCCCCGCGGGTGGGCAGGTATTAACCTACGAGCAGTACTTC	NA	NA	TRBV1	TRBJ2-7
CASSPSGFQETQYF	TGTGCCAGCAGCCCTAGCGGGTTCCAAGAGACCCAGTACTTC	TRBD2	once	TRBV7-2	TRBJ2-5
CASSHLAGDHTGELFF	TGCGCCAGCAGCCACCTAGCGGGGGACCACACCGGGGAGCTGTTTTTT	TRBD2	NA	TRBV4-3	TRBJ2-2
CASSGDRDKVDMNTEAFF	TGTGCCAGCAGTGGGGACAGGGATAAGGTCGACATGAACACTGAAGCTTTCTTT	TRBD1	once	TRBV2	TRBJ1-1
CASSLDASGGSDTQYF	TGTGCCAGCAGCTTAGATGCGAGCGGGGGGTCAGATACGCAGTATTTT	TRBD2	once	TRBV11-3	TRBJ2-3
CASSGWGENQPQHF	TGTGCCAGCAGCGGATGGGGGGAGAATCAGCCCCAGCATTTT	NA	NA	TRBV6-5	TRBJ1-5
CASSQYGPYGYTF	TGTGCCAGCAGCCAGTACGGTCCCTATGGCTACACCTTC	NA	once	TRBV3-1/TRBV3-2	TRBJ1-2
CASSRDSGGYTF	TGTGCCAGCAGTCGGGACTCGGGCGGCTACACCTTC	NA	NA	TRBV3-1/TRBV3-2	TRBJ1-2
CASGGQGAWPQHF	TGTGCCAGTGGGGGACAGGGGGCTTGGCCCCAGCATTTT	TRBD1	NA	TRBV2	TRBJ1-5
CASGHRAGEYEQYF	TGCGCCAGCGGCCACCGGGCGGGGGAGTACGAGCAGTACTTC	TRBD2	NA	TRBV4-3	TRBJ2-7
CASSYSRGREGTDTQYF	TGTGCCAGCAGTTATTCCAGGGGGCGCGAAGGCACAGATACGCAGTATTTT	TRBD1	NA	TRBV6-2/TRBV6-3	TRBJ2-3